This paragraph covers one T cell receptor beta chain sequence. The record originates from a study of technical replicates of blood from a few donors. Data came from immunoSEQ multiplex PCR; TCRdb stores just in-frame clones and leaves some out. Of around 83,000 clones listed, around 94% are singletons. Germline V gene sequence: CDR1 MNHEY, CDR2 SVGAGI. CDR3 length: 13 amino acids. Trimming took 0 bases from V and 7 from J, leaving 6 bases between them. Material for sequencing was T cells isolated from PBMCs. J is TRBJ2-2 and V is TRBV6-5; tentatively, D is TRBD2 (5 bases). The origin of this receptor is a human donor in good health. CDR3 region: CASSYSAGGELFF. Here the CDR3 DNA reads TGTGCCAGCAGTTACTCGGCGGGCGGGGAGCTGTTTTTT.